Listed below are T cell receptor beta chains from one sample, sequenced in a study of cytomegalovirus exposure and HLA in healthy donors. This table comes from immunoSEQ multiplex PCR, and its TCRdb copy is limited to in-frame clones, with some not included. The data hold roughly 160,000 clones, with roughly 80% observed a single time. The specimen sequenced was PBMCs. These receptor sequences come from a man aged 25 to 40 in good health and CMV-seronegative. Each CDR3 is given with its conserved first and last residue. Fields, in order: clone size, V gene, J gene, D gene, CDR3 protein, CDR3 DNA. D genes are given only for firm matches. Only some rows state a clone size, as once, few, many or a class for expanded clones.

>.|TRBV6-5|TRBJ2-1|.
CASSPGILGNEQFF
TGTGCCAGCAGTCCCGGGATTCTGGGGAATGAGCAGTTCTTC
>.|TRBV2|TRBJ2-6|.
CASDTGLIGSSGANVLTF
TGTGCCAGCGACACAGGGCTTATAGGAAGCTCTGGGGCCAACGTCCTGACTTTC
>.|TRBV27|TRBJ2-3|TRBD1
CARTGQWSTDTQYF
TGTGCCAGAACGGGACAGTGGAGCACAGATACGCAGTATTTT
>.|TRBV27|TRBJ2-3|.
CASSLSALSTDTQYF
TGTGCCAGCAGTTTATCGGCACTAAGCACAGATACGCAGTATTTT
>.|TRBV5-6|TRBJ1-1|.
CASSFAGILNTEAFF
TGTGCCAGCAGCTTCGCCGGGATCTTAAACACTGAAGCTTTCTTT
>once|TRBV29-1|TRBJ2-7|TRBD1
CSVVGLGQAPYYEQYF
TGCAGCGTTGTGGGCTTAGGACAGGCCCCTTATTACGAGCAGTACTTC
>.|TRBV27|TRBJ2-1|TRBD2
CASSLWTSGGPNNEQFF
TGTGCCAGCAGTTTATGGACTAGCGGGGGACCCAACAATGAGCAGTTCTTC
>.|TRBV11-2|TRBJ1-2|TRBD1
CASSLSSTGRYGYTF
TGTGCCAGCAGCTTATCCTCGACAGGGAGGTATGGCTACACCTTC
>.|TRBV7-9|TRBJ2-3|.
CASSSIAERGTTDTQYF
TGTGCCAGCAGCTCAATAGCGGAAAGAGGGACTACAGATACGCAGTATTTT
>.|TRBV28|TRBJ2-7|.
CASSLNPGQGNEQYF
TGTGCCAGCAGTTTAAACCCTGGGCAGGGGAACGAGCAGTACTTC
>.|TRBV30|TRBJ2-2|TRBD1
CAWSSRDSPSGELFF
TGTGCCTGGAGTTCCCGGGACAGCCCGTCTGGGGAGCTGTTTTTT
>once|TRBV19|TRBJ1-3|.
CASSIDGGTGNTIYF
TGTGCCAGTAGTATCGACGGGGGTACGGGAAACACCATATATTTT
>.|TRBV10-3|TRBJ2-5|TRBD2
CAISDPGLAADQYF
TGTGCCATCAGTGACCCGGGACTAGCGGCTGATCAGTACTTC
>.|TRBV19|TRBJ2-2|TRBD2
CASSIAASGKIGELFF
TGTGCCAGTAGTATAGCGGCTAGCGGGAAAATCGGGGAGCTGTTTTTT
>.|TRBV7-6|TRBJ1-2|.
CASGPGSNYGYTF
TGTGCCAGCGGTCCTGGGAGTAACTATGGCTACACCTTC
>.|TRBV19|TRBJ2-2|.
CASHEHGELFF
TGTGCCAGTCATGAACATGGGGAGCTGTTTTTT
>.|TRBV7-9|TRBJ2-1|TRBD1
CSSSLEVSQGAWNEQFF
TGTTCCAGCAGCTTAGAGGTCTCGCAGGGGGCGTGGAATGAGCAGTTCTTC
>few|TRBV28|TRBJ1-2|.
CASSTPGQPVNGYTF
TGTGCCAGCAGTACCCCCGGACAGCCCGTCAATGGCTACACCTTC
>.|TRBV6-5|TRBJ2-2|.
CASSQGNVGELFF
TGTGCCAGCAGTCAGGGGAACGTCGGGGAGCTGTTTTTT
>.|TRBV7-2|TRBJ1-3|.
CASSFNPHWGVSGNTIYF
TGTGCCAGCAGCTTTAATCCCCATTGGGGGGTCTCTGGAAACACCATATATTTT
>.|TRBV9|TRBJ1-1|TRBD1
CASSVDRGGTEAFF
TGTGCCAGCAGCGTGGACAGGGGAGGCACTGAAGCTTTCTTT
>.|TRBV5-4|TRBJ1-2|.
CASTRVGEAANYGYTF
TGTGCCAGCACCCGAGTGGGTGAGGCAGCTAACTATGGCTACACCTTC
>.|TRBV5-4|TRBJ2-7|TRBD2
CASSLGAGGQREQYF
TGTGCCAGCAGCTTGGGGGCGGGAGGGCAGCGCGAGCAGTACTTC
>.|TRBV6-6|TRBJ1-1|.
CASRPYRDTEAFF
TGTGCCAGCAGGCCTTACAGGGACACTGAAGCTTTCTTT
>.|TRBV1|TRBJ2-2|.
CTSSPKPGQEKKPNTGELFF
TGCACCAGCAGCCCGAAACCGGGACAGGAAAAAAAACCGAACACCGGGGAGCTGTTTTTT
>.|TRBV7-3|TRBJ1-3|TRBD1
CASSLTPGQGAYSGNTIYF
TGTGCCAGCAGCTTAACCCCAGGACAGGGGGCTTACTCTGGAAACACCATATATTTT
>.|TRBV9|TRBJ1-5|.
CASSESYSNQPQHF
TGTGCCAGCAGCGAGTCCTATAGCAATCAGCCCCAGCATTTT
>.|TRBV29-1|TRBJ2-2|TRBD2
CSVEKTRGAGELFF
TGCAGCGTTGAAAAGACTCGGGGGGCCGGGGAGCTGTTTTTT
>once|TRBV28|TRBJ2-1|.
CASSLGRGNEQFF
TGTGCCAGCAGTTTGGGAAGGGGAAATGAGCAGTTCTTC
>.|TRBV28|TRBJ2-6|TRBD1
CASSSPGTGVNAGANVLTF
TGTGCCAGCAGTTCCCCAGGGACAGGGGTGAACGCTGGGGCCAACGTCCTGACTTTC
>.|TRBV11-2|TRBJ1-2|TRBD1
CASSSGTGSSGYGYTF
TGTGCCAGCAGCTCCGGGACAGGGTCCTCGGGCTATGGCTACACCTTC
>.|TRBV7-9|TRBJ2-7|.
CSSSLDVGLSYEQYF
TGTTCCAGCAGCTTAGACGTGGGGCTGTCCTACGAGCAGTACTTC
>.|TRBV27|TRBJ1-1|.
CASSLSGPGEAFF
TGTGCCAGCAGTTTATCGGGCCCCGGTGAAGCTTTCTTT
>.|TRBV7-9|TRBJ1-2|.
CSSSLALQTAPNYGYTF
TGTTCCAGCAGCTTAGCGCTTCAGACAGCCCCTAACTATGGCTACACCTTC
>.|TRBV30|TRBJ1-1|.
CAWSLTGWTEAFF
TGTGCCTGGAGTCTTACAGGGTGGACTGAAGCTTTCTTT
>.|TRBV7-9|TRBJ2-3|TRBD2
CASSLAGLALLYTDTQYF
TGTGCCAGCAGCTTAGCGGGACTAGCCCTCCTTTACACAGATACGCAGTATTTT
>.|TRBV13|TRBJ1-2|.
CASSLARQSYGYTF
TGTGCCAGCAGCTTAGCCCGACAAAGCTATGGCTACACCTTC
>.|TRBV27|TRBJ2-1|TRBD1
CASSLPGQGLRSEQFF
TGTGCCAGCAGTTTACCGGGACAGGGGCTAAGAAGTGAGCAGTTCTTC
>.|TRBV15|TRBJ1-4|.
CATSRGGFNEKLFF
TGTGCCACCAGCAGAGGCGGTTTTAATGAAAAACTGTTTTTT
>.|TRBV30|TRBJ2-1|.
CAWSLRRNEQFF
TGTGCCTGGAGCTTGAGGAGGAATGAGCAGTTCTTC
>.|TRBV7-8|TRBJ2-7|TRBD1
CASSYGTGLGEQYF
TGTGCCAGCAGCTACGGGACAGGGCTTGGCGAGCAGTACTTC
>few|TRBV5-6|TRBJ2-2|TRBD2
CASSSLRWGGFGGELFF
TGTGCCAGCAGCTCCCTTCGGTGGGGGGGATTTGGCGGGGAGCTGTTTTTT
>.|TRBV6-1|TRBJ1-1|.
CASSQIRGNTEAFF
TGTGCCAGCAGCCAGATAAGGGGAAACACTGAAGCTTTCTTT
>.|TRBV7-8|TRBJ1-2|TRBD1
CASSAGQASNYGYTF
TGTGCCAGCAGCGCGGGACAGGCGAGTAACTATGGCTACACCTTC
>.|TRBV28|TRBJ2-3|.
CAIRREDTQYF
TGTGCCATCAGAAGAGAAGATACGCAGTATTTT
>.|TRBV29-1|TRBJ1-2|.
CSVEDRGGFGYTF
TGCAGCGTTGAAGATCGGGGAGGGTTCGGCTACACCTTC
>.|TRBV6-1|TRBJ2-7|.
CASSEVAALYEQYF
TGTGCCAGCAGTGAAGTAGCGGCCCTCTACGAGCAGTACTTC
>.|TRBV6-1|TRBJ1-2|.
CASRRDYGYTF
TGTGCCAGCAGACGGGACTATGGCTACACCTTC
>.|TRBV7-9|TRBJ1-1|TRBD1
CSSSFLGTGNTEAFF
TGTTCCAGCAGCTTTCTCGGGACAGGGAACACTGAAGCTTTCTTT
>.|TRBV7-9|TRBJ1-5|.
CASSPTAGANQPQHF
TGTGCCAGCAGCCCCACGGCAGGGGCCAATCAGCCCCAGCATTTT
>.|TRBV13|TRBJ2-3|.
CASSLSRGDTQYF
TGTGCCAGCAGCTTGAGCCGCGGGGATACGCAGTATTTT
>.|TRBV28|TRBJ2-7|TRBD2
CASSPPREAWWDAEQYF
TGTGCCAGCAGTCCCCCCCGGGAGGCATGGTGGGACGCCGAGCAGTACTTC
>few|TRBV9|TRBJ2-5|TRBD2
CASSVEAGLGETQYF
TGTGCCAGCAGCGTAGAAGCGGGACTTGGAGAGACCCAGTACTTC
>.|TRBV7-9|TRBJ1-6|.
CASSTYGAPRVNSPLHF
TGTGCCAGCAGCACCTATGGGGCCCCCAGGGTTAATTCACCCCTCCACTTT
>.|TRBV4-3|TRBJ1-2|.
CASSQDIGGGGGYTF
TGCGCCAGCAGCCAAGATATCGGGGGCGGGGGCGGCTACACCTTC
>.|TRBV18|TRBJ2-5|.
CASSPPGSGTQYF
TGTGCCAGCTCACCACCGGGCTCCGGGACCCAGTACTTC
>.|TRBV9|TRBJ2-3|.
CASSVGGFTDTQYF
TGTGCCAGCAGCGTGGGGGGTTTCACAGATACGCAGTATTTT
>.|TRBV4-1|TRBJ1-5|.
CASSHPTGSNQPQHF
TGCGCCAGCAGCCACCCGACGGGGAGCAATCAGCCCCAGCATTTT